Sequencing of this T cell receptor beta chain was carried out in a study of cytomegalovirus exposure and HLA in healthy donors. Study findings and constraints: Earlier analysis looked at TCR beta V segments, and most were productive about 87% or about 30% of the time. The later analysis indicated that the majority of CMV-associated TCR beta chains appeared HLA-restricted. Analysis was carried out at a later point, and it linked a missense DCLRE1C variant to TCR beta V- and J-gene trimming.

As concerns this clone: Its target is not known.

Donors counted as nominally healthy when sampled, yet unrecorded immune exposures were likely. PCR involved 60 Vbeta and 13 Jbeta primers. TCRdb's table, derived via immunoSEQ multiplex PCR, lists solely in-frame clones and lacks some. Of about 60,000 clones listed, approximately 63% are singletons. Trimming took 0 bases from V and 5 from J; bases not matched to a gene: 10. CDR3 length equals 17 residues. Per the germline V gene, CDR1 is LNHNV and CDR2 is YYDKDF (reference sequence). The rearrangement joins TRBV15 to TRBJ2-5; 9 bases are shared with TRBD2. This receptor was taken from a woman aged 55-69 years in good health and CMV-seropositive. Specimen: PBMCs. CDR3 amino acids: CATSRDPFSAGGETQYF. CDR3 bases: TGTGCCACCAGCAGAGATCCCTTCTCTGCGGGGGGGGAGACCCAGTACTTC. Drawing the rest from reference TRBV15 and TRBJ2-5, the complete variable domain is DAMVIQNPRYQVTQFGKPVTLSCSQTLNHNVMYWYQQKSSQAPKLLFHYYDKDFNNEADTPDNFQSRRPNTSFCFLDIRSPGLGDTAMYLCATSRDPFSAGGETQYFGPGTRLLVL.